This TCR beta chain is drawn from a study of shared clonotypes between healthy human individuals. Whole-study findings and limits: Rarefaction showed that sequencing of sorted subsets was incomplete (despite large depth). A handful of donors shared about 4.5% of their naive CD4 clonotypes.

CD8 cells regarded as naive lacked CD45RO, were positively chosen for CCR7, and omitted terminally differentiated effector memory CD45RA+ cells. All of the donors resided in Nashville, Tennessee, and each was a Caucasian adult. Trimming removed 2 bases from V and 0 bases from J, with 9 bases in between. The germline gives CDR1 SGHDN, CDR2 FVKESK. The CDR3 loop spans 15 amino acids. This clone occurred once. Its antigen is as yet unknown. The method was immunoSEQ multiplex PCR; TCRdb's version includes in-frame clones alone and lacks a portion of them. The table has over 750,000 clones, roughly 96% seen once; the top ten hold less than 0.25%.

The sample consisted of naive CD8+ T cells sorted from blood. V gene TRBV14 combines with J gene TRBJ2-3; D uncertain. This receptor was identified in a man younger than 45 in good health. The CDR3 is CASSQYPTSTDTQYF. DNA for the CDR3: TGTGCCAGCAGCCAATACCCGACTAGCACAGATACGCAGTATTTT.